This TCR beta chain originates from a study of blood T cell repertoires in COVID-19. Looking at the study overall: From the United States, Italy and Spain came samples of acute and convalescent COVID-19. Nucleic acid was either cDNA or gDNA, and it came from T cells, B-cell-depleted T cells, or PBMCs.

Here immunoSEQ multiplex PCR was the method, and the copy in TCRdb shows in-frame clones only, minus some. The repertoire consists of roughly 150,000 clones, with more than 85% occurring once and the leading ten covering about 5.6%. This clone was counted once. V dropped 7 bases and J dropped 3 bases, with 9 bases sitting between them. CDR3 size: 13 residues. The germline CDR1 and CDR2 sequences are MGHRA and YSYEKL. The receptor was isolated from a human donor in a cohort sampled during active COVID-19. The rearrangement joins TRBV4-1 to TRBJ1-4; D uncertain. Input material: peripheral blood. CDR3 region: CASTRGANEKLFF. DNA of the CDR3: TGCGCCAGCACCCGAGGCGCTAATGAAAAACTGTTTTTT.